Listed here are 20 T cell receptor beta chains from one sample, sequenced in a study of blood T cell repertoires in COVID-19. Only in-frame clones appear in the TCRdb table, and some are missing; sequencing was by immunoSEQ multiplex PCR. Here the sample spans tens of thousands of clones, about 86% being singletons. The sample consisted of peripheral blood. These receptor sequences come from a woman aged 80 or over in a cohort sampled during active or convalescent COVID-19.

In DNA, the CDR3 is TGCGCCAGCAGCTTGGGGGGGCTAGCGGGAGTAGAGACCCAGTACTTC. Translated: CASSLGGLAGVETQYF. This chain connects TRBV5-1 to TRBJ2-5, with TRBD2 matching 10 bases. The J segment lost 4 bases and the V segment lost 0 bases, leaving 6 bases of the junction unmatched. Germline assignment: CDR1 SGHRS and CDR2 YFSETQ. CDR3 length: 16 amino acids. Complete variable domain (other parts from reference TRBV5-1 and TRBJ2-5): KAGVTQTPRYLIKTRGQQVTLSCSPISGHRSVSWYQQTPGQGLQFLFEYFSETQRNKGNFPGRFSGRQFSNSRSEMNVSTLELGDSALYLCASSLGGLAGVETQYFGPGTRLLVL.

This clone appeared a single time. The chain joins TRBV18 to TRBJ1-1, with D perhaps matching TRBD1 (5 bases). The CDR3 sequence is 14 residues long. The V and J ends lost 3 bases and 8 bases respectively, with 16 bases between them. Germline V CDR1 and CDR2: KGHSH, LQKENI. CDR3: CASSPSISDSEAFF. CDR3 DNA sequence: TGTGCCAGCTCACCCTCTATTAGTGACAGCGAAGCTTTCTTT.

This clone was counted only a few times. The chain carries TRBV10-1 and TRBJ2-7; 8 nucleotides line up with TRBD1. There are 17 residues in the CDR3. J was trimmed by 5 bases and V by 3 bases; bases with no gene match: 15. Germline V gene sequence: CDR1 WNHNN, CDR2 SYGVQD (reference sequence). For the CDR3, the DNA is TGCGCCAGCAGTGAAAGAGTCCTCGGACAGGGCGATAACGAGCAGTACTTC. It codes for CASSERVLGQGDNEQYF.

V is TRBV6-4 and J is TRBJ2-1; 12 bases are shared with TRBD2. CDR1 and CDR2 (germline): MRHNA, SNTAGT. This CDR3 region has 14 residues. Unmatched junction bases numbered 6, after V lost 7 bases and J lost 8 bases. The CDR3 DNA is TGTGCCAGCAAAGAGACTAGCGGGAGCTATGAGCAGTTCTTC. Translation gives CASKETSGSYEQFF.

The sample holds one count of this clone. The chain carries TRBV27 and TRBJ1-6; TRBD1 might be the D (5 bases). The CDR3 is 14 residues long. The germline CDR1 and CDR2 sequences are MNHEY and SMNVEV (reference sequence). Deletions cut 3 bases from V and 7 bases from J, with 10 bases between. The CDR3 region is CASSLGGENSPLHF. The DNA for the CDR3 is TGTGCCAGCAGTTTGGGGGGGGAGAATTCACCCCTCCACTTT.

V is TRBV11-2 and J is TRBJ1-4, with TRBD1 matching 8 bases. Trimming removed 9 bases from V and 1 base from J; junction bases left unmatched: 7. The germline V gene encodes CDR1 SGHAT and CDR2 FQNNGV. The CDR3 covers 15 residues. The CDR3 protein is CASTGQGKTNEKLFF. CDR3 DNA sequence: TGTGCCAGTACCGGACAGGGCAAAACTAATGAAAAACTGTTTTTT. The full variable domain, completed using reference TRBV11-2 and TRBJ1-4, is EAGVAQSPRYKIIEKRQSVAFWCNPISGHATLYWYQQILGQGPKLLIQFQNNGVVDDSQLPKDRFSAERLKGVDSTLKIQPAKLEDSAVYLCASTGQGKTNEKLFFGSGTQLSVL.

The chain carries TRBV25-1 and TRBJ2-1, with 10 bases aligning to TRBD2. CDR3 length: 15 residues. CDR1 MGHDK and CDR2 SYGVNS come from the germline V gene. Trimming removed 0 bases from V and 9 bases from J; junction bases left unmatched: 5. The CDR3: CASSEYGSSGSEQFF. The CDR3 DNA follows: TGTGCCAGCAGTGAATATGGGTCTAGCGGGAGTGAGCAGTTCTTC.

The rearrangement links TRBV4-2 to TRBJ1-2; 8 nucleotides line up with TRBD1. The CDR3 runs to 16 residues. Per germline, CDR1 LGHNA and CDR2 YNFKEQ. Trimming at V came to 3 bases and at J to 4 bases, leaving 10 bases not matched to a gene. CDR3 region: CASSQDPGQASYGYTF. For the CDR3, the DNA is TGTGCCAGCAGCCAGGACCCGGGACAGGCGTCCTATGGCTACACCTTC.

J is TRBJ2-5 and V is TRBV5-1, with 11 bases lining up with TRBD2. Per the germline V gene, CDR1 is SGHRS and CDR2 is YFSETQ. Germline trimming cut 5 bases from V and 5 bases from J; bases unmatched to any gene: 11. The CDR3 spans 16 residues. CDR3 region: CASSGGGLAVVETQYF. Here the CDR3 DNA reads TGCGCCAGCAGTGGTGGGGGACTAGCGGTTGTGGAGACCCAGTACTTC.

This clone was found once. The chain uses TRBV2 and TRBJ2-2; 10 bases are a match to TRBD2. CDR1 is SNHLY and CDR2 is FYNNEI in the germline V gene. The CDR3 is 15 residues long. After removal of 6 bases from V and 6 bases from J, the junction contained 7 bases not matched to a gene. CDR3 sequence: CASRPSGREAGELFF. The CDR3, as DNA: TGTGCCAGCAGACCCAGCGGGAGGGAGGCCGGGGAGCTGTTTTTT.

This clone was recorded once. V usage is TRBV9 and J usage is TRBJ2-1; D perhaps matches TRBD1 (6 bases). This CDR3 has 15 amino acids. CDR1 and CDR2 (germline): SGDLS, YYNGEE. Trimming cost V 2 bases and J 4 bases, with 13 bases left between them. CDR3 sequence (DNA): TGTGCCAGCAGCGTTACCGGGACAAGATACAATGAGCAGTTCTTC. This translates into CASSVTGTRYNEQFF.

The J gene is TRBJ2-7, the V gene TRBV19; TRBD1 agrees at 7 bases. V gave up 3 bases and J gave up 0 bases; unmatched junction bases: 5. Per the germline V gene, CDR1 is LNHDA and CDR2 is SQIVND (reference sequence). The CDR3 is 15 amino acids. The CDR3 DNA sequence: TGTGCCAGTAGTATCGGACAGGCCAGCTCCTACGAGCAGTACTTC. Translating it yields CASSIGQASSYEQYF. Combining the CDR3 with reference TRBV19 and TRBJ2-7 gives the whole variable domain DGGITQSPKYLFRKEGQNVTLSCEQNLNHDAMYWYRQDPGQGLRLIYYSQIVNDFQKGDIAEGYSVSREKKESFPLTVTSAQKNPTAFYLCASSIGQASSYEQYFGPGTRLTVT.

The CDR3 here is CASSKGLAPSYNEQFF. The CDR3 bases are TGTGCCAGCAGCAAGGGACTAGCGCCGTCCTACAATGAGCAGTTCTTC. The V and J genes are TRBV7-9 and TRBJ2-1; 10 bases align to TRBD2. The CDR3 consists of 16 residues. CDR1 is SEHNR, CDR2 FQNEAQ, per germline (reference sequence). V gave up 5 bases and J gave up 1 base; unmatched junction bases: 5. Filled out from reference TRBV7-9 and TRBJ2-1, the complete variable domain reads DTGVSQNPRHKITKRGQNVTFRCDPISEHNRLYWYRQTLGQGPEFLTYFQNEAQLEKSRLLSDRFSAERPKGSFSTLEIQRTEQGDSAMYLCASSKGLAPSYNEQFFGPGTRLTVL.

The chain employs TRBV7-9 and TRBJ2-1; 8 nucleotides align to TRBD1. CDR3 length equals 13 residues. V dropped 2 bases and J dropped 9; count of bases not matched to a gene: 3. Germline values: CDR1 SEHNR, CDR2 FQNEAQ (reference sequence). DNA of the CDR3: TGTGCCAGCAGCTTAACCCAGGGGGCTGAGCAGTTCTTC. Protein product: CASSLTQGAEQFF.

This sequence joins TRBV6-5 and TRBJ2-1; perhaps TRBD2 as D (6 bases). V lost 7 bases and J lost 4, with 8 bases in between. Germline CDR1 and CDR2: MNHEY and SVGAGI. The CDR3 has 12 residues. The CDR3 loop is CASTEGYNEQFF. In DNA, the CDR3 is TGTGCCAGCACGGAGGGGTACAATGAGCAGTTCTTC.

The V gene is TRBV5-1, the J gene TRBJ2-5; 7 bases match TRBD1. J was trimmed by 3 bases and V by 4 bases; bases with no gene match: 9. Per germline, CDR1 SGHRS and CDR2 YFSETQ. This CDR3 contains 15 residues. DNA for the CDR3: TGCGCCAGCAGCCCTAGCACAGGGGCTAAAGAGACCCAGTACTTC. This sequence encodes CASSPSTGAKETQYF.

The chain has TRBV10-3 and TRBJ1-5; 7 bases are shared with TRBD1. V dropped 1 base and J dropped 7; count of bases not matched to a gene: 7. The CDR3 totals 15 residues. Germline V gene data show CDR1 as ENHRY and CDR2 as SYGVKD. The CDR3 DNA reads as TGTGCCATCAGTGAGTATAAGACAGGGACCCAGCCCCAGCATTTT. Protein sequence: CAISEYKTGTQPQHF.

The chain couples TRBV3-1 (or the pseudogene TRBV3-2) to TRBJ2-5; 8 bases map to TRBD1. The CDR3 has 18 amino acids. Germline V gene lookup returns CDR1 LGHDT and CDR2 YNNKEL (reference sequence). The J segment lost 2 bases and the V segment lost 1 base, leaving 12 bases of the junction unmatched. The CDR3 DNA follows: TGTGCCAGCAGCCAAGGGACCCTAACAGGGGGGAGACAAGAGACCCAGTACTTC. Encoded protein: CASSQGTLTGGRQETQYF.

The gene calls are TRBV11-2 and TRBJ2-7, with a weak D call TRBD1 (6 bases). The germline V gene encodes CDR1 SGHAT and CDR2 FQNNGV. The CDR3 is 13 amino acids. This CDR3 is CASSLERGYGQYV. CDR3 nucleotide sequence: TGTGCCAGCAGCTTAGAGAGGGGGTACGGGCAGTACGTC.

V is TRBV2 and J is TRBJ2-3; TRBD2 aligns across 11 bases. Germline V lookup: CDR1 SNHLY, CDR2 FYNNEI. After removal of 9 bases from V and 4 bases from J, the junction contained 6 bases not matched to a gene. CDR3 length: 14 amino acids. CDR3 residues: CARTTSGRADTQYF. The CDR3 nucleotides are TGTGCCAGAACAACTAGCGGGAGAGCAGATACGCAGTATTTT.